Below, 13 T cell receptor beta chains from the same sample are listed, as sequenced in a study of patients and donors after allogeneic stem cell transplantation. Each CDR3 protein is one row after TCRdb ran MiXCR on the RT-PCR reads. The data contain 920,000 or so distinct CDR3 sequences, under 20% of them singletons. Sequenced material: blood, either unsorted or a sorted T cell fraction (not recorded which). Receptor source: a human donor who was either an allogeneic HSCT recipient or a stem cell or donor lymphocyte infusion donor (not recorded which). It is not recorded whose cells these are; they may come from a transplant donor.

This clonotype was found many times. The V and J genes are TRBV20-1 and TRBJ1-5, with 9 bases identical to TRBD1. The J segment lost 4 bases and the V segment lost 0 bases, leaving 4 bases of the junction unmatched. The CDR3 runs to 15 residues. The germline CDR1 and CDR2 sequences are DFQATT and SNEGSKA (reference sequence). Written as DNA, the CDR3 is TGCAGTGCTAGAGATCTGGACAGGGGTAATCAGCCCCAGCATTTT. Its protein is CSARDLDRGNQPQHF.

V usage is TRBV15 and J usage is TRBJ2-1; D ambiguous. Looked up from germline, CDR1 is LNHNV and CDR2 is YYDKDF (reference sequence). This CDR3 contains 16 residues. V was shortened by 0 bases and J by 5 bases, with 14 bases between the two germline ends. CDR3 coding DNA: TGTGCCACCAGCAGAGATAGTCTACCTCCCGACAATGAGCAGTTCTTC. This codes for CATSRDSLPPDNEQFF.

This clonotype turned up a few times. The V call is TRBV25-1, the J call TRBJ1-1; TRBD1 might be the D (6 bases). From germline, CDR1 is MGHDK and CDR2 SYGVNS. Between the trimmed V and J ends, which lost 2 bases and 5 bases, there was a span of 12 bases. The CDR3 loop spans 14 amino acids. The CDR3: CASSETGMWTEAFF. In DNA form, the CDR3 reads TGTGCCAGCAGTGAAACAGGGATGTGGACTGAAGCTTTCTTT.

V usage is TRBV4-1 and J usage is TRBJ1-5; tentatively, D is TRBD1 (5 bases). Germline CDR1 reads MGHRA; CDR2 reads YSYEKL. There are 16 residues in the CDR3. V lost 3 bases, J lost 3 bases, and 15 bases lay in between. Here the CDR3 reads CASSQPGTKNNQPQHF. The CDR3, as DNA: TGCGCCAGCAGCCAGCCCGGGACCAAAAACAATCAGCCCCAGCATTTT.

The sample holds a few counts of this clonotype. The V and J genes are TRBV7-9 and TRBJ2-1; D possibly corresponds to TRBD2 (5 bases). Deletions cut 3 bases from V and 5 bases from J, with 14 bases between. Germline lookup yields CDR1 SEHNR and CDR2 FQNEAQ (reference sequence). The CDR3 sequence is 15 residues long. The CDR3 is CASSFRDLRDNEQFF. CDR3 sequence (DNA): TGTGCCAGCAGCTTCCGGGATCTTAGGGACAATGAGCAGTTCTTC.

Comment on this clonotype: Sequence at one end of the junction differs from germline and may be a read error. The rearrangement links TRBV7-7 to TRBJ2-1, with TRBD1 identical over 8 bases. The CDR3 extends over 16 amino acids. The germline V gene encodes CDR1 SSHAT and CDR2 FNYEAQ (reference sequence). Written as DNA, the CDR3 is TGTGCTAGCAGCTTAGATGCAGGGGGCATATACAATGAGCAGTTCTTC. It translates to CASSLDAGGIYNEQFF. Looking up the rest from reference TRBV7-7 and TRBJ2-1 gives the full variable domain: GAGVSQSPRYKVTKRGQDVTLRCDPISSHATLYWYQQALGQGPEFLTYFNYEAQPDKSGLPSDRFSAERPEGSISTLTIQRTEQRDSAMYRCASSLDAGGIYNEQFFGPGTRLTVL.

This clonotype was detected a few times. The chain uses TRBV25-1 and TRBJ2-7; D may be TRBD1 (6 bases). The germline CDR1 and CDR2 sequences are MGHDK and SYGVNS. The CDR3 is 15 residues long. V lost 6 bases and J 3 bases, leaving 18 bases between the germline ends. This chain's CDR3 is CASSRGQGRFYEQYF. The CDR3 DNA is TGTGCCAGCAGCAGGGGCCAGGGGCGATTCTACGAGCAGTACTTC.

This clonotype was observed a few times. V usage is TRBV11-2 and J usage is TRBJ2-7; D ambiguous. Per germline, CDR1 SGHAT and CDR2 FQNNGV. Between the trimmed V and J ends, which lost 5 bases and 3 bases, there was a span of 14 bases. The CDR3 sequence is 14 residues long. CDR3 nucleotide sequence: TGTGCCAGCAGCCCGACACTCATCGACTACGAGCAGTACTTC. This sequence encodes CASSPTLIDYEQYF.

This clonotype has more than one count but fewer than ten. CDR3: CASSSNPGQGSEQYF. CDR3 DNA sequence: TGCGCCAGCAGCTCAAATCCGGGACAGGGTAGCGAGCAGTACTTC. The rearrangement joins TRBV5-1 to TRBJ2-7; the match to TRBD1 covers 9 bases. Per germline, CDR1 SGHRS and CDR2 YFSETQ. The V gene end was trimmed by 3 bases and the J gene end by 6 bases; junction bases not matched to a gene: 10. This CDR3 has 15 amino acids.

This chain joins TRBV20-1 and TRBJ2-5; D gene ambiguous. Germline V CDR1 and CDR2: DFQATT, SNEGSKA (reference sequence). Trimming cost V 2 bases and J 3 bases, with 13 bases left between them. The CDR3 extends over 14 amino acids. The CDR3 nucleotides are TGCAGTGCTAGACAACAGAAGCTTAAAGAGACCCAGTACTTC. It translates to CSARQQKLKETQYF.

The J gene is TRBJ1-1, the V gene TRBV20-1; 7 nucleotides match TRBD1. Per the germline V gene, CDR1 is DFQATT and CDR2 is SNEGSKA (reference sequence). The junction had 3 bases not matched to a gene; V was cut back by 3 bases and J by 2 bases. This CDR3 comprises 13 residues. The CDR3 protein is CSARRQGNTEAFF. The CDR3 nucleotides read TGCAGTGCTAGGAGACAGGGTAACACTGAAGCTTTCTTT.

This clonotype was recorded a few times. The chain recombines TRBV20-1 with TRBJ2-4; no reliable D call. This CDR3 spans 14 amino acids. V lost 0 bases to trimming and J lost 0 bases, with 6 bases between them. Germline CDR1 reads DFQATT; CDR2 reads SNEGSKA (reference sequence). Written as DNA, the CDR3 is TGCAGTGCTAGAGATTTTAGAGCCAAAAACATTCAGTACTTC. It specifies CSARDFRAKNIQYF.

The chain couples TRBV15 to TRBJ1-4, with no clear D. From germline, CDR1 is LNHNV and CDR2 YYDKDF (reference sequence). The CDR3 sequence is 16 residues long. Trimming removed 5 bases at V and 2 bases at J, with 15 bases between. The CDR3 DNA reads TGTGCCACCAGCGACCATGACACAAGTACTAATGAAAAACTGTTTTTT. This gives the protein CATSDHDTSTNEKLFF.